The 31 T cell receptor beta chains below were found in one sample sequenced in a study of cytomegalovirus exposure and HLA in healthy donors. 60 Vbeta and 13 Jbeta primers were used in PCR. Sequencing used immunoSEQ multiplex PCR; TCRdb keeps in-frame clones, though not all of them. The table lists more than 95,000 clones, around 82% of them singletons. The source material was PBMCs. Every receptor here comes from a woman in her thirties or forties in good health and CMV-seropositive.

J is TRBJ1-1 and V is TRBV29-1; D is uncertain. The CDR3 is 11 residues long. Germline loops: CDR1 SQVTM, CDR2 ANQGSEA. Trimming stripped 7 bases from V and 7 bases from J, with 13 bases between. This CDR3 reads CSGSAGSEAFF. The CDR3 coding sequence is TGCAGCGGGAGTGCGGGGAGTGAAGCTTTCTTT.

The V gene is TRBV7-8, the J gene TRBJ1-5; TRBD1 agrees at 9 bases. Germline-derived CDR1 and CDR2 are SGHVS and FQNEAQ. This CDR3 comprises 15 residues. J lost 2 bases, V lost 1 base, and 0 bases had no gene match. The DNA of the CDR3 is TGTGCCAGCAGCTTAGGGACAGGGGGCAATCAGCCCCAGCATTTT. This translates into CASSLGTGGNQPQHF.

This clone was detected only a few times. This sequence joins TRBV21-1 and TRBJ1-1. TRBV21-1 is a known pseudogene. This CDR3 contains 16 residues. CDR3 region: CASSKGGRGPYTEAFF. CDR3 nucleotides: TGTGCCAGCAGCAAAGGGGGGAGGGGACCGTACACTGAAGCTTTCTTT.

This chain links TRBV9 with TRBJ2-1, with a tentative D call TRBD2 (5 bases). Germline CDR1 is SGDLS and CDR2 is YYNGEE. V was clipped by 0 bases and J by 0 bases, with 10 bases between them. The CDR3 runs 16 residues. CDR3 protein: CASSVGLGSSYNEQFF. In nucleotides, the CDR3 is TGTGCCAGCAGCGTAGGTCTTGGGAGCTCCTACAATGAGCAGTTCTTC.

This clone was seen just once. The CDR3 spells CASSRTASSYEQYF. In nucleotides, the CDR3 is TGTGCCAGCAGTCGGACAGCTAGCTCCTACGAGCAGTACTTC. The V call is TRBV2, the J call TRBJ2-7; D may be TRBD1 (6 bases). Looked up from germline, CDR1 is SNHLY and CDR2 is FYNNEI. The CDR3 spans 14 residues. The V end lost 5 bases, the J end lost 0 bases, and 11 bases lay between the germline ends.

The chain combines TRBV11-3 with TRBJ2-2, with 9 bases identical to TRBD2. Germline lookup yields CDR1 SGHNT and CDR2 YENEEA. J lost 7 bases, V lost 1 base, and 7 bases had no gene match. The CDR3 covers 16 residues. CDR3 loop: CASSLGVAGVFGELFF. CDR3 DNA sequence: TGTGCCAGCAGCTTAGGGGTAGCGGGAGTTTTCGGGGAGCTGTTTTTT.

The chain joins TRBV9 to TRBJ2-7; the D is unclear. The CDR3 has 13 amino acids. V dropped 0 bases and J dropped 3 bases, with 7 bases sitting between them. Per the germline V gene, CDR1 is SGDLS and CDR2 is YYNGEE. As DNA, the CDR3 is TGTGCCAGCAGCGTAGGTAGCCGCTACGAGCAGTACTTC. Translated, it gives CASSVGSRYEQYF.

The chain combines TRBV18 with TRBJ2-3; 8 bases map to TRBD2. The germline V gene has CDR1 KGHSH and CDR2 LQKENI. V was clipped by 2 bases and J by 2 bases; unmatched bases: 6. CDR3 length equals 16 residues. The CDR3 coding sequence is TGTGCCAGCTCACCATCCCTAGCGGGTTACACAGATACGCAGTATTTT. It yields the protein CASSPSLAGYTDTQYF.

This chain connects TRBV9 to TRBJ2-2; 7 nucleotides line up with TRBD2. Germline CDR1 SGDLS, CDR2 YYNGEE. Trimming cost V 0 bases and J 4 bases; bases outside gene matches: 6. This CDR3 has 16 residues. The CDR3 reads CASSVAAGEATGELFF. CDR3 bases: TGTGCCAGCAGCGTAGCGGCGGGAGAAGCCACCGGGGAGCTGTTTTTT.

J is TRBJ1-4 and V is TRBV5-6; D might be TRBD1 (6 bases). The length of the CDR3 is 15 residues. V dropped 5 bases and J dropped 5 bases, with 16 bases sitting between them. Germline CDR1 reads SGHDT; CDR2 reads YYEEEE. CDR3 region: CASSNTDRRNEKLFF. CDR3 in DNA: TGTGCCAGCAGTAATACCGACAGGCGAAATGAAAAACTGTTTTTT.

The J gene is TRBJ1-3, the V gene TRBV18; perhaps TRBD1 as D (6 bases). Trimming took 2 bases from V and 0 from J, leaving 20 bases between them. CDR1 and CDR2 (germline): KGHSH, LQKENI. This CDR3 has 19 residues. The CDR3 spells CASSPFQGRGGDSGNTIYF. The CDR3 nucleotides read TGTGCCAGCTCACCATTTCAGGGGCGCGGAGGTGACTCTGGAAACACCATATATTTT.

This chain uses TRBV28 with TRBJ1-1; D is possibly TRBD1 (5 bases). Germline V CDR1 and CDR2: MDHEN, SYDVKM. The CDR3 spans 16 residues. Trimming pared 6 bases from V and 4 bases from J, leaving 21 bases between. The CDR3 coding sequence is TGTGCCAGCAGACTGAGCCGGGACTTCGGCGGCACTGAAGCTTTCTTT. Protein: CASRLSRDFGGTEAFF.

The chain joins TRBV6-4 to TRBJ2-2; D may be TRBD2 (5 bases). This CDR3 has 15 amino acids. V was shortened by 7 bases and J by 2 bases, with 14 bases between the two germline ends. Germline lookup yields CDR1 MRHNA and CDR2 SNTAGT. The DNA of the CDR3 is TGTGCCAGCACCTCCGACACTAGTAACACCGGGGAGCTGTTTTTT. Its protein is CASTSDTSNTGELFF.

V gene TRBV7-9 combines with J gene TRBJ1-1; possibly TRBD1 for D (5 bases). From germline, CDR1 is SEHNR and CDR2 FQNEAQ (reference sequence). The CDR3 spans 13 residues. V lost 3 bases and J 2 bases, leaving 7 bases between the germline ends. DNA for the CDR3: TGTGCCAGCAGCTTTGGACACAACACTGAAGCTTTCTTT. Translating it yields CASSFGHNTEAFF. Filled out from reference TRBV7-9 and TRBJ1-1, the complete variable domain reads DTGVSQNPRHKITKRGQNVTFRCDPISEHNRLYWYRQTLGQGPEFLTYFQNEAQLEKSRLLSDRFSAERPKGSFSTLEIQRTEQGDSAMYLCASSFGHNTEAFFGQGTRLTVV.

This chain links TRBV27 with TRBJ2-1; 8 positions agree with TRBD2. After removal of 2 bases from V and 5 bases from J, the junction contained 2 bases not matched to a gene. The germline V gene encodes CDR1 MNHEY and CDR2 SMNVEV (reference sequence). CDR3 length: 14 amino acids. The CDR3 DNA sequence: TGTGCCAGCAGTTTAGCGGGGGGCCACAATGAGCAGTTCTTC. This encodes CASSLAGGHNEQFF.

This chain joins TRBV10-2 and TRBJ2-7, with 13 bases identical to TRBD2. V was pared by 8 bases and J by 0 bases, with 4 bases of the junction left unmatched. The germline gives CDR1 WSHSY, CDR2 SAAADI. This CDR3 has 15 amino acids. CDR3 coding DNA: TGCGCCAGCCTCGGACTAGCGGGAGCCTCCTACGAGCAGTACTTC. Protein: CASLGLAGASYEQYF.

CDR3 loop: CASGLVQEREWNEQFF. CDR3 in DNA: TGTGCTAGTGGTTTGGTACAGGAGCGGGAGTGGAATGAGCAGTTCTTC. This rearrangement joins TRBV12-5 to TRBJ2-1; 8 positions match TRBD2. The junction had 8 bases not matched to a gene; V was cut back by 0 bases and J by 7 bases. The CDR3 has 16 residues. The V gene's germline CDR1 is LGHNT and CDR2 FRNRAP.

J is TRBJ1-2 and V is TRBV30; TRBD1 matches 8 bases. Trimming took 5 bases from V and 4 from J; bases not matched to a gene: 3. The CDR3 runs 12 residues. Germline loops: CDR1 GTSNPN, CDR2 SVGIG (reference sequence). This chain's CDR3 is CAWVGTGYGYTF. The CDR3 DNA follows: TGTGCCTGGGTTGGGACAGGCTATGGCTACACCTTC.

This clone was recorded only once. The chain employs TRBV28 and TRBJ2-1; D gene uncertain. The germline CDR1 and CDR2 sequences are MDHEN and SYDVKM. With 5 bases removed from V and 0 bases from J, the gap between germline ends came to 11 bases. There are 15 residues in the CDR3. As DNA, the CDR3 is TGTGCCAGCAGTGAGAGCGCGAGCTCCTACAATGAGCAGTTCTTC. Amino acid sequence: CASSESASSYNEQFF. Combining the CDR3 with reference TRBV28 and TRBJ2-1 gives the whole variable domain DVKVTQSSRYLVKRTGEKVFLECVQDMDHENMFWYRQDPGLGLRLIYFSYDVKMKEKGDIPEGYSVSREKKERFSLILESASTNQTSMYLCASSESASSYNEQFFGPGTRLTVL.

This clone showed up just once. This rearrangement joins TRBV9 to TRBJ1-1, with a tentative D call TRBD1 (5 bases). With 5 bases removed from V and 1 base from J, the gap between germline ends came to 6 bases. Germline values: CDR1 SGDLS, CDR2 YYNGEE. CDR3 length equals 12 residues. Written as DNA, the CDR3 is TGTGCCAGCAGAGGGGCGAACACTGAAGCTTTCTTT. Translation gives CASRGANTEAFF.

The chain joins TRBV7-6 to TRBJ2-7; 8 bases line up with TRBD1. This CDR3 region has 14 residues. Germline V gene data show CDR1 as SGHVS and CDR2 as FNYEAQ. Trimming cost V 0 bases and J 5 bases; bases outside gene matches: 3. The CDR3 coding sequence is TGTGCCAGCAGCTTAGCGGCAGGGGGCAACGAGCAGTACTTC. This gives the protein CASSLAAGGNEQYF. The whole variable domain, filled in from reference TRBV7-6 and TRBJ2-7, reads GAGVSQSPRYKVTKRGQDVALRCDPISGHVSLYWYRQALGQGPEFLTYFNYEAQQDKSGLPNDRFSAERPEGSISTLTIQRTEQRDSAMYRCASSLAAGGNEQYFGPGTRLTVT.

V usage is TRBV28 and J usage is TRBJ2-7; perhaps TRBD1 as D (6 bases). The CDR3 consists of 14 residues. V lost 3 bases, J lost 2 bases, and 11 bases lay in between. Germline CDR1 and CDR2: MDHEN and SYDVKM. DNA for the CDR3: TGTGCCAGCAGTTTGTTCCCAGGGGCCTACGAGCAGTACTTC. Translating gives CASSLFPGAYEQYF.

Here the CDR3 DNA reads TGTGCCAGCAGCTCTCAGGGGGGCACTGAAGCTTTCTTT. It translates to CASSSQGGTEAFF. This chain uses TRBV11-2 with TRBJ1-1; 7 bases align to TRBD1. The germline gives CDR1 SGHAT, CDR2 FQNNGV. The CDR3 extends over 13 amino acids. V was clipped by 4 bases and J by 4 bases; unmatched bases: 3.

This chain links TRBV29-1 with TRBJ2-5, with 9 bases identical to TRBD2. V shed 8 bases and J 2 bases; nucleotides not matched to a gene: 12. This CDR3 is built from 15 residues. Germline loops: CDR1 SQVTM, CDR2 ANQGSEA. DNA for the CDR3: TGCAGCTCTTCGTATAGCGGGGGACTGCAAGAGACCCAGTACTTC. It is translated as CSSSYSGGLQETQYF.

The CDR3 DNA is TGTGCCAGCAGCTTCGGGGTGAGTCTTTACACTGAAGCTTTCTTT. Residues: CASSFGVSLYTEAFF. V is TRBV11-2 and J is TRBJ1-1, with D unclear. V gave up 3 bases and J gave up 3 bases, with 14 bases separating them. The CDR3 is 15 residues long. The germline gives CDR1 SGHAT, CDR2 FQNNGV.

The chain uses TRBV6-5 and TRBJ2-7, with 7 positions matching TRBD1. Germline trimming cut 5 bases from V and 4 bases from J; bases unmatched to any gene: 8. This CDR3 comprises 14 residues. The germline gives CDR1 MNHEY, CDR2 SVGAGI. CDR3 amino acids: CASSPRDRFYEQYF. The CDR3 DNA follows: TGTGCCAGCAGTCCCAGGGACAGATTTTACGAGCAGTACTTC.

This chain uses TRBV28 with TRBJ1-2; a weak D match, TRBD1 (6 bases). Germline CDR1 reads MDHEN; CDR2 reads SYDVKM. The CDR3 spans 16 residues. V was trimmed by 5 bases and J by 4 bases, leaving 20 bases between them. The DNA of the CDR3 is TGTGCCAGCAGTCAAATTACAGGGAGCTTGTCCTATGGCTACACCTTC. The encoded protein is CASSQITGSLSYGYTF.

The V gene is TRBV30, the J gene TRBJ2-7, with TRBD1 as a possible D gene (5 bases). The CDR3 totals 13 residues. V was cut by 3 bases and J by 7 bases, with 16 bases left in between. Germline lookup yields CDR1 GTSNPN and CDR2 SVGIG (reference sequence). The CDR3 here is CAWSLGGAGEQYF. In DNA, the CDR3 is TGTGCCTGGAGCCTAGGTGGGGCCGGGGAGCAGTACTTC.

This clone was detected once. The chain has TRBV11-1 and TRBJ2-1, with 13 bases that match TRBD2. Germline lookup yields CDR1 SGHAT and CDR2 FQDESV (reference sequence). The CDR3 has 15 amino acids. V lost 6 bases, J lost 8 bases, and 7 bases stayed unmatched. The CDR3 is CASRAGTSGIDEQFF. In DNA form, the CDR3 reads TGTGCCAGCAGGGCCGGGACTAGCGGGATCGATGAGCAGTTCTTC.

This sequence joins TRBV4-3 and TRBJ2-2; D gene unclear. V was cut by 1 base and J by 4 bases, with 13 bases left in between. The germline CDR1 and CDR2 sequences are LGHNA and YSLEER. The CDR3 runs to 16 residues. For the CDR3, the DNA is TGCGCCAGCAGCCAAGGAGGTCAGAGGCTCACCGGGGAGCTGTTTTTT. Translation: CASSQGGQRLTGELFF.

This chain joins TRBV28 and TRBJ2-1; 10 bases line up with TRBD2. V lost 3 bases to trimming and J lost 4 bases; unmatched junction nucleotides: 6. This CDR3 comprises 16 residues. Per the germline V gene, CDR1 is MDHEN and CDR2 is SYDVKM. The CDR3 region is CASSFSSGSRYNEQFF. CDR3 DNA: TGTGCCAGCAGTTTCTCTAGCGGGAGTCGGTACAATGAGCAGTTCTTC.